Below, 5 T cell receptor beta chains from the same sample are listed, as sequenced in a study of lymphopenia after photon versus proton radiotherapy (dated by TCRdb to about 2019). Libraries were prepared through the immunoSEQ multiplex PCR assay. Imported from immuneACCESS, the table was reduced by TCRdb to in-frame sequences with V and J called. These copies leave out some clones; in studies compared against another copy, an unresolved V gene accounts for under half, and the cause of the remainder is not known. The sample has about 39,000 clones on record, approximately 90% of them singletons. The top ten constitute approximately 16% of the sample. Sequenced material: peripheral blood, taken from a patient treated with photon-based radiotherapy. The receptor set was obtained from a man in his sixties with cholangiocarcinoma.

V and J are TRBV28 and TRBJ1-2; no clear D. V was shortened by 11 bases and J by 2 bases, with 12 bases between the two germline ends. The CDR3 has 12 residues. Germline CDR1 reads MDHEN; CDR2 reads SYDVKM. This chain's CDR3 is CACTGQNYGYTF. For the CDR3, the DNA is TGTGCCTGCACGGGCCAGAACTATGGCTACACCTTC.

The V and J genes are TRBV10-3 and TRBJ1-4; TRBD1 is a possible D gene (5 bases). Germline CDR1 is ENHRY and CDR2 is SYGVKD. V lost 8 bases to trimming and J lost 4 bases, with 14 bases between them. This CDR3 is 14 amino acids long. CDR3 protein: CAIGPGLSNEKLFF. DNA for the CDR3: TGTGCCATCGGACCGGGACTCAGTAATGAAAAACTGTTTTTT.

This clone was detected once. This chain links TRBV18 with TRBJ2-7; D ambiguous. The CDR3 spans 11 residues. Germline CDR1 reads KGHSH; CDR2 reads LQKENI. Trimming cost V 2 bases and J 7 bases, with 6 bases left between them. CDR3 sequence reads: CASSPSREQYF. CDR3 nucleotide sequence: TGTGCCAGCTCACCATCGAGGGAGCAGTACTTC.

The V gene is TRBV7-2, the J gene TRBJ2-2; 12 positions agree with TRBD1. Germline CDR1 reads SGHTA; CDR2 reads FQGNSA. The CDR3 sequence is 16 residues long. J lost 8 bases, V lost 4 bases, and 8 bases had no gene match. CDR3 loop: CASSSLRDRGLGELFF. The CDR3 nucleotides read TGTGCCAGCAGCTCACTCCGGGACAGGGGGCTGGGGGAGCTGTTTTTT.

The gene calls are TRBV9 and TRBJ2-7; TRBD2 matches 7 bases. V trimming: 3 bases; J trimming: 6 bases; junction bases outside the gene matches: 6. The CDR3 runs 13 residues. CDR1 and CDR2 (germline): SGDLS, YYNGEE. The CDR3 region is CASSAGLSAEQYF. Here the CDR3 DNA reads TGTGCCAGCAGCGCGGGACTAAGTGCCGAGCAGTACTTC.